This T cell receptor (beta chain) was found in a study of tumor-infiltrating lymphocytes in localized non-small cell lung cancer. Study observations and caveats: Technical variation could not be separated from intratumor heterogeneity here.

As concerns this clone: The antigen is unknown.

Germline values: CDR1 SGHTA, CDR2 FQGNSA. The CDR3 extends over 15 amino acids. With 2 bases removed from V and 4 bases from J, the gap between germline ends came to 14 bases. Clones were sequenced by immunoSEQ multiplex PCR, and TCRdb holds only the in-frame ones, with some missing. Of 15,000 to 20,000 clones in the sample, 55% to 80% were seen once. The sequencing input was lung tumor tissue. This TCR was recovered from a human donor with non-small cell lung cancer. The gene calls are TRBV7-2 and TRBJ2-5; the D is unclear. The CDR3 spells CASSLNWRKGETQYF. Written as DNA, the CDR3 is TGTGCCAGCAGCTTAAACTGGCGAAAAGGAGAGACCCAGTACTTC.